This T cell receptor beta chain was identified in a study of T cells in pancreatic ductal adenocarcinoma. Clones were read by immunoSEQ multiplex PCR, and TCRdb kept only the in-frame ones, dropping some. The sample lists roughly 17,000 clones, around 91% occurring once. The selected patients with pancreatic ductal adenocarcinoma had surgery but no neoadjuvant therapy. Germline-derived CDR1 and CDR2 are GTSNPN and SVGIG (reference sequence). V lost 0 bases, J lost 6 bases, and 5 bases stayed unmatched. The CDR3 is 14 residues long. This chain links TRBV30 with TRBJ2-7, with 10 bases lining up with TRBD2. This TCR derives from a human donor with pancreatic ductal adenocarcinoma. Sequenced: PBMCs. The CDR3 DNA is TGTGCCTGGAGTGTCACTAGCGGGGTTGGCGAGCAGTACTTC. Its protein product is CAWSVTSGVGEQYF.